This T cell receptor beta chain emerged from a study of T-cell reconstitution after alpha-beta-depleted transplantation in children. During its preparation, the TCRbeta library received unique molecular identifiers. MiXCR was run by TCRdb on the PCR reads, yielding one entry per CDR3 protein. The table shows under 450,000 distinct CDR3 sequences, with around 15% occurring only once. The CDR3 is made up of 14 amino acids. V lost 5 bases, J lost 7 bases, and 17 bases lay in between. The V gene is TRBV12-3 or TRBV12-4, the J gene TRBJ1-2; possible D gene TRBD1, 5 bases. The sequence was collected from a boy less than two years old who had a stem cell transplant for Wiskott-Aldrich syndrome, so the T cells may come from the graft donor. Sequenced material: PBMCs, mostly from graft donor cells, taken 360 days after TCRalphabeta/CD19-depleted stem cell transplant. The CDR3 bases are TGTGCCAGCAGTCACCACCCCCAGGGCTCTGGCTACACCTTC. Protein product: CASSHHPQGSGYTF.